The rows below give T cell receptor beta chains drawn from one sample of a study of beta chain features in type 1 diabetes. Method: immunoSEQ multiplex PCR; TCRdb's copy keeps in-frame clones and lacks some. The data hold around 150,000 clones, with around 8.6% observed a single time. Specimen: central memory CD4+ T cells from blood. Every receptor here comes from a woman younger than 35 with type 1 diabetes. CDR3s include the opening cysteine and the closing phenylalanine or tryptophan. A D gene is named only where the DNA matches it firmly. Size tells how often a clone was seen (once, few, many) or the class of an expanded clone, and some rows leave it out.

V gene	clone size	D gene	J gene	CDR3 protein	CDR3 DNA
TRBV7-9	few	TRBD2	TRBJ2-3	CASVSGSTDTQYF	TGTGCCAGCGTTAGCGGGAGCACAGATACGCAGTATTTT
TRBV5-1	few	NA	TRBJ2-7	CASSQGSYEQYF	TGCGCCAGCAGCCAAGGGAGCTACGAGCAGTACTTC
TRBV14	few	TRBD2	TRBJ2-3	CASSRWTSGTDTQYF	TGTGCCAGCAGCCGCTGGACTAGCGGCACAGATACGCAGTATTTT
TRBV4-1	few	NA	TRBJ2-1	CASSQGSGGGSYNEQFF	TGCGCCAGCAGCCAAGGATCTGGGGGCGGCTCCTACAATGAGCAGTTCTTC
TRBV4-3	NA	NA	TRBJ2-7	CASSQWLSDMITHEQYF	TGCGCCAGCAGCCAGTGGCTTTCGGACATGATAACCCACGAGCAGTACTTC
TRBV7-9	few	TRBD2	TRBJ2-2	CASSLDTGGTGELFF	TGTGCCAGCAGCTTAGACACGGGAGGCACCGGGGAGCTGTTTTTT
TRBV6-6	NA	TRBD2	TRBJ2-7	CASRSGTSLWYF	TGTGCCAGCAGATCCGGGACTAGTCTGTGGTACTTC
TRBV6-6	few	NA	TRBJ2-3	CASSYGGITDTQYF	TGTGCCAGCAGTTACGGCGGGATCACAGATACGCAGTATTTT
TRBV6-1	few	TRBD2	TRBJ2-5	CASSGRLAGGGYQETQYF	TGTGCCAGCAGTGGTAGACTAGCGGGGGGCGGGTACCAAGAGACCCAGTACTTC
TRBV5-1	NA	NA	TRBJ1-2	CASSTATGTGGYTF	TGCGCCAGCAGCACGGCTACAGGGACGGGTGGCTACACCTTC
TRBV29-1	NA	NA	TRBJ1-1	CSVTGLENTEAFF	TGCAGCGTCACGGGTCTGGAGAACACTGAAGCTTTCTTT
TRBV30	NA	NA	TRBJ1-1	CAWSRDSEAFF	TGTGCCTGGAGTAGGGACTCTGAAGCTTTCTTT
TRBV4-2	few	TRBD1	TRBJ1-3	CASSQGGTGGNTIYF	TGTGCCAGCAGCCAAGGGGGGACAGGTGGAAACACCATATATTTT
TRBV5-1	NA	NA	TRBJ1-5	CASSFEGDQPQHF	TGCGCCAGCAGCTTCGAGGGGGATCAGCCCCAGCATTTT
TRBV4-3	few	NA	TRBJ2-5	CGLGDPQTETQYF	TGCGGACTAGGTGACCCCCAGACAGAGACCCAGTACTTC
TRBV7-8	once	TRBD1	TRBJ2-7	CASSWDRGREQYF	TGTGCCAGCAGCTGGGACAGGGGCCGCGAGCAGTACTTC
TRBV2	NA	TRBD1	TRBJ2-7	CASNTPGTGAYEQYF	TGTGCCAGCAATACTCCCGGGACAGGGGCCTACGAGCAGTACTTC
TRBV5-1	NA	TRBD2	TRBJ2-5	CASSLERGSGETQYF	TGCGCCAGCAGCTTGGAGCGGGGATCTGGAGAGACCCAGTACTTC
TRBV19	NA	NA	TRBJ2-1	CASSIYGGATYNEQFF	TGTGCCAGTAGTATTTATGGGGGGGCGACCTACAATGAGCAGTTCTTC
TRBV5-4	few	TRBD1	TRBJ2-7	CASSAAPTGEGYEQYF	TGTGCCAGCAGCGCCGCCCCCACAGGGGAAGGCTACGAGCAGTACTTC
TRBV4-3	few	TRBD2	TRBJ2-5	CASSQVSSGGGAQYF	TGCGCCAGCAGCCAAGTTTCTAGCGGAGGTGGGGCCCAGTACTTC
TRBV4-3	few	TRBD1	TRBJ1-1	CASSQVRQGPAFF	TGCGCCAGCAGCCAAGTACGACAGGGACCGGCTTTCTTT
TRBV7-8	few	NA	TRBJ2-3	CASSRPPTDTQYF	TGTGCCAGCAGCCGTCCCCCCACAGATACGCAGTATTTT
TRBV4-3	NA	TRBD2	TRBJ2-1	CASSQGGLAGTSDNEQFF	TGCGCCAGCAGCCAGGGGGGACTAGCGGGAACGTCGGACAATGAGCAGTTCTTC
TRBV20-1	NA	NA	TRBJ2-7	CSASQGNEQYF	TGCAGTGCTAGCCAGGGCAACGAGCAGTACTTC
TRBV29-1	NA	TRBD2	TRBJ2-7	CSVGGRAGEGQYF	TGCAGCGTTGGGGGACGAGCGGGAGAGGGGCAGTACTTC
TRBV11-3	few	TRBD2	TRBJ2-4	CASSSGTSGRAQGIQYF	TGTGCCAGCAGCTCGGGGACTAGCGGGAGGGCCCAGGGCATTCAGTACTTC
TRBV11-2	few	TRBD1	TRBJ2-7	CASSQTQGTGTAYEQYF	TGTGCCAGCAGCCAAACTCAAGGGACAGGTACAGCCTACGAGCAGTACTTC
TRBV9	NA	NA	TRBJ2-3	CASSVAVGGRGTDTQYF	TGTGCCAGCAGCGTAGCGGTTGGGGGCCGGGGCACAGATACGCAGTATTTT
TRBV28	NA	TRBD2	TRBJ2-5	CASRSSGRAETQYF	TGTGCCAGCAGATCTAGCGGGAGGGCAGAGACCCAGTACTTC
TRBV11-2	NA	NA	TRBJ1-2	CASRKGGGPYGYTF	TGTGCCAGCAGGAAAGGGGGGGGGCCCTATGGCTACACCTTC
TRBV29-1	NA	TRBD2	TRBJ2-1	CSVASLAGGRGEQFF	TGCAGCGTTGCCTCGTTAGCGGGGGGGCGGGGTGAGCAGTTCTTC
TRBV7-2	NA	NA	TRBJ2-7	CASSPGGGYEQYF	TGTGCCAGCAGCCCAGGAGGTGGATACGAGCAGTACTTC
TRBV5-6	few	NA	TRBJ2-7	CASSLSSTYEQYF	TGTGCCAGCAGCTTGTCCAGTACCTACGAGCAGTACTTC
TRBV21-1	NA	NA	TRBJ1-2	CASSKWGWPVDRNPYGYTF	TGTGCCAGCAGCAAATGGGGGTGGCCAGTGGACAGAAATCCCTATGGCTACACCTTC
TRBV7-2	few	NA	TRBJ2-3	CASSPSRSLDTQYF	TGTGCCAGCAGCCCCTCCCGGAGTCTGGATACGCAGTATTTT
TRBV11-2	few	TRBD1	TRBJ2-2	CASRPSEGATGELFF	TGTGCCAGCAGGCCCAGCGAGGGGGCGACCGGGGAGCTGTTTTTT
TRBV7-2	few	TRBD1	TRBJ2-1	CASSADRANEQFF	TGTGCCAGCAGCGCGGACAGGGCAAATGAGCAGTTCTTC
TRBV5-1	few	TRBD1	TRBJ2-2	CASSWGTGSTGELFF	TGCGCCAGCAGCTGGGGGACAGGGTCCACCGGGGAGCTGTTTTTT
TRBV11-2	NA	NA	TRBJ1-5	CASNDRQSRNQPQHF	TGTGCCAGCAACGACCGACAGTCCCGCAATCAGCCCCAGCATTTT
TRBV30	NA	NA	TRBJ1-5	CAWSGLNSNQPQHF	TGTGCCTGGAGTGGACTGAATAGCAATCAGCCCCAGCATTTT
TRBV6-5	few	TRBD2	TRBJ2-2	CASRPWEGEELFF	TGTGCCAGCAGGCCATGGGAGGGCGAGGAGCTGTTTTTT
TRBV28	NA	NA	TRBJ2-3	CASSLPLASQYF	TGTGCCAGCAGTTTACCGCTAGCGTCTCAGTATTTT
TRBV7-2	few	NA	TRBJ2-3	CAGAASTDTQYF	TGTGCCGGAGCGGCTAGCACAGATACGCAGTATTTT
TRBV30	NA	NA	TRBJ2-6	CAWRYNSGANVLTF	TGTGCCTGGAGATACAACTCTGGGGCCAACGTCCTGACTTTC
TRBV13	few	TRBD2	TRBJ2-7	CASSPTPTSGSSYEQYF	TGTGCCAGCAGCCCTACCCCAACTAGCGGGAGCTCCTACGAGCAGTACTTC
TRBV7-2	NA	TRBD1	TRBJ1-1	CASRQDRARTEAFF	TGTGCCAGCAGGCAGGACAGGGCGAGAACTGAAGCTTTCTTT
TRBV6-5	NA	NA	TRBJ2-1	CASSYRRTEKNNEQFF	TGTGCCAGCAGTTACAGACGTACAGAAAAAAACAATGAGCAGTTCTTC
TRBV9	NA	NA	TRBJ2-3	CASSVAPVPGGTDTQYF	TGTGCCAGCAGCGTAGCCCCGGTTCCGGGGGGCACAGATACGCAGTATTTT
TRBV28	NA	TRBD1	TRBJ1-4	CASSSLDRVDEKLFF	TGTGCCAGCAGTTCGTTGGACAGGGTGGATGAAAAACTGTTTTTT
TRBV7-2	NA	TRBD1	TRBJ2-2	CASSSGTGVVGELFF	TGTGCCAGCAGCTCCGGGACAGGGGTAGTCGGGGAGCTGTTTTTT
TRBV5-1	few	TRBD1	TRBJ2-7	CASSLEGTGSYEQYF	TGCGCCAGCAGCTTGGAGGGGACAGGGTCCTACGAGCAGTACTTC
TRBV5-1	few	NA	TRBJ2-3	CASSSGRSISTDTQYF	TGCGCCAGCAGCTCCGGGAGATCCATAAGCACAGATACGCAGTATTTT
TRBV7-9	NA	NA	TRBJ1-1	CASSFNMATEAFF	TGTGCCAGCAGCTTTAATATGGCCACTGAAGCTTTCTTT
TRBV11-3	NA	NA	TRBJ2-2	CASSSLGRELFF	TGTGCCAGCAGCTCCCTGGGCCGGGAGCTGTTTTTT
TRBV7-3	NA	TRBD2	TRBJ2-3	CASTLALAGGPEVDTQYF	TGTGCCAGCACCCTAGCCCTAGCGGGAGGGCCGGAGGTAGATACGCAGTATTTT